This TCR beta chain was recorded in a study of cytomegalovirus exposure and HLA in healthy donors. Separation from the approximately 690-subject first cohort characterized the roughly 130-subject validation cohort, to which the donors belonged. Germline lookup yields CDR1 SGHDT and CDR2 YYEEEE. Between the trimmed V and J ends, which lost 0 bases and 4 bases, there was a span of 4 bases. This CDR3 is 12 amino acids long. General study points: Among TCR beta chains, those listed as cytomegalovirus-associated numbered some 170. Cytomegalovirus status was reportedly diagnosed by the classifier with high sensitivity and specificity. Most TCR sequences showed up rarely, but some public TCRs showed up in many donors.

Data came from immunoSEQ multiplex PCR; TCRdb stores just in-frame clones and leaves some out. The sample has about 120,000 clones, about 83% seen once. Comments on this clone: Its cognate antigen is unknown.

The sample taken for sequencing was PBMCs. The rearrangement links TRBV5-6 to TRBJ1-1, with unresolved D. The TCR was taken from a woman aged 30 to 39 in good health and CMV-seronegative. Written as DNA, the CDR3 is TGTGCCAGCAGCTTGGACGGCACTGAAGCTTTCTTT. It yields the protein CASSLDGTEAFF.